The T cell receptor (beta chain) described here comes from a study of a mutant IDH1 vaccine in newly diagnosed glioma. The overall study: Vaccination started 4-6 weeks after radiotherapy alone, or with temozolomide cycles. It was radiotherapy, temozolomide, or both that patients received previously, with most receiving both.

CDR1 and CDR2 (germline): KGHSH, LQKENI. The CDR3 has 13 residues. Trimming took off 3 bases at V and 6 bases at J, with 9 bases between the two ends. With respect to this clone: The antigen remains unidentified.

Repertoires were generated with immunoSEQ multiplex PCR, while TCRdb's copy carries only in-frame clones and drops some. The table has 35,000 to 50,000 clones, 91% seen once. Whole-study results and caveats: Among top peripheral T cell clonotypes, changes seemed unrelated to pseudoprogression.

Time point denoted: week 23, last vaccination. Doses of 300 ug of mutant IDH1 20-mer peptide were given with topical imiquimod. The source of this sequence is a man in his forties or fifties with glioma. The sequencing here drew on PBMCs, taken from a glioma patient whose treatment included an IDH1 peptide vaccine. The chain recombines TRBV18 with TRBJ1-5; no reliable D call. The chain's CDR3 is CASSPGLSQPQHF. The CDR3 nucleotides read TGTGCCAGCTCACCGGGGTTGAGTCAGCCCCAGCATTTT.